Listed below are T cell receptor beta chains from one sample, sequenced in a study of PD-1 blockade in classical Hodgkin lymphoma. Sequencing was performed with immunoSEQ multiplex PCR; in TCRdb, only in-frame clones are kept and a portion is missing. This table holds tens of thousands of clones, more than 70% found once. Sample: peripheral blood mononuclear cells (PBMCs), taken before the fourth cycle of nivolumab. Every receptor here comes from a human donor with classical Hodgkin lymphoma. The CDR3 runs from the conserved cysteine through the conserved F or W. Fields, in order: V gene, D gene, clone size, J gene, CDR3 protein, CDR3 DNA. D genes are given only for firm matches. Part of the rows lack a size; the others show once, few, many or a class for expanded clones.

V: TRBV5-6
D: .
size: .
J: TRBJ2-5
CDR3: CASSSQETQYF
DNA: TGTGCCAGCAGCTCACAAGAGACCCAGTACTTC

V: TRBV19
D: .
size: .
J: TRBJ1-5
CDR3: CASSIGDYQPQHF
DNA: TGTGCCAGTAGTATAGGGGATTATCAGCCCCAGCATTTT

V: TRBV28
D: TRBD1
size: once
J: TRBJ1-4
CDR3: CASHGTGVEKLFF
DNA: TGTGCCAGCCATGGGACAGGGGTCGAAAAACTGTTTTTT

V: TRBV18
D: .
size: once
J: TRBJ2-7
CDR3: CASSPPGGAVYEQYF
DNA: TGTGCCAGCTCACCACCTGGAGGGGCTGTCTACGAGCAGTACTTC

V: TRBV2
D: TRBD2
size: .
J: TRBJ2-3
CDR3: CAGGGSGGVKTDTQYF
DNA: TGTGCCGGAGGGGGTAGCGGGGGAGTCAAAACAGATACGCAGTATTTT

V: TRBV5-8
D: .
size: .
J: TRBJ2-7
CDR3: CASSSNRDYFYEQYF
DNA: TGTGCCAGCAGCTCAAACAGGGATTACTTCTACGAGCAGTACTTC

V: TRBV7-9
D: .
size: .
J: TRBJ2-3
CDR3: CASSLLAPDTQYF
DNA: TGTGCCAGCAGCTTACTAGCCCCAGATACGCAGTATTTT

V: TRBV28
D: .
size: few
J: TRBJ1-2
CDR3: CASSFPGASHGYTF
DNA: TGTGCCAGCAGTTTCCCGGGGGCGTCCCATGGCTACACCTTC

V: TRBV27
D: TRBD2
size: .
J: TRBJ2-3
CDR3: CASSPGLGSDTQYF
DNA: TGTGCCAGCAGTCCGGGACTAGGTTCAGATACGCAGTATTTT

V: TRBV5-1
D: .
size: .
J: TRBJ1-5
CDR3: CASSPRGEIPQHF
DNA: TGCGCCAGCAGCCCCCGCGGAGAGATCCCCCAGCATTTT

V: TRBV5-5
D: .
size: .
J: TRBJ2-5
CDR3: CASSLSETQYF
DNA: TGTGCCAGCAGCTTGTCTGAGACCCAGTACTTC

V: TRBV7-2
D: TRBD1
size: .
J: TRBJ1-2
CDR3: CASSSPGQGAGGYTF
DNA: TGTGCCAGCAGCTCCCCGGGACAGGGGGCTGGTGGCTACACCTTC

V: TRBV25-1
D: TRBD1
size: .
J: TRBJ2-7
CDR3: CASQGQVAYEQYF
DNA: TGTGCCAGCCAAGGACAGGTGGCCTACGAGCAGTACTTC

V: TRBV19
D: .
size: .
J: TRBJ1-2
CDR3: CASTGQSYGYTF
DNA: TGTGCCAGTACCGGACAGAGCTATGGCTACACCTTC

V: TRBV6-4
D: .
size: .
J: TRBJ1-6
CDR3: CAVSGGAASPLHF
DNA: TGTGCCGTAAGCGGGGGGGCTGCTTCACCCCTCCACTTT

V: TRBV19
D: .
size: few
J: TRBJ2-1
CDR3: CASSIWRSSYNEQFF
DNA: TGTGCCAGTAGTATATGGAGGAGCTCCTACAATGAGCAGTTCTTC

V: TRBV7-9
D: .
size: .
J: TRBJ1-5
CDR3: CASSLLGQPQHF
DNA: TGTGCCAGCAGCTTATTAGGTCAGCCCCAGCATTTT

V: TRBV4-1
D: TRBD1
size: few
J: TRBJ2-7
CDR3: CASSQDSPTGGILSYEQYF
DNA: TGCGCCAGCAGCCAAGATTCCCCCACAGGGGGAATCCTATCCTACGAGCAGTACTTC

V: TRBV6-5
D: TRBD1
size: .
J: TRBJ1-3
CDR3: CASSWTGAGNTIYF
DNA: TGTGCCAGCAGCTGGACAGGGGCTGGAAACACCATATATTTT

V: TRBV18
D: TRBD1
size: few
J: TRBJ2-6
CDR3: CASSPGGRGFNVLTF
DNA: TGTGCCAGCTCACCAGGGGGCAGGGGGTTCAACGTCCTGACTTTC

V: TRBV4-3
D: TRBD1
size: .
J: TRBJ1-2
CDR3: CASSQSRTGGDGYTF
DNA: TGCGCCAGCAGCCAGTCTCGGACAGGGGGAGATGGCTACACCTTC

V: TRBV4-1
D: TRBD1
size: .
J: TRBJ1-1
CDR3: CASSQGAQGRLAAEAFF
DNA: TGCGCCAGCAGCCAAGGAGCACAGGGGCGGCTCGCGGCTGAAGCTTTCTTT

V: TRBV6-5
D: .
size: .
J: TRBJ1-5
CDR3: CASSGHNQPQHF
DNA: TGTGCCAGCAGTGGACACAATCAGCCCCAGCATTTT

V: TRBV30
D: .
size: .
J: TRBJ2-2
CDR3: CAWSKVGVLSYTGELFF
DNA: TGTGCCTGGAGTAAGGTGGGAGTTCTCTCCTACACCGGGGAGCTGTTTTTT

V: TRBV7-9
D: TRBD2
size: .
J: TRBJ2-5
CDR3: CASSLTSGRGETQYF
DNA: TGTGCCAGCAGCTTAACTAGCGGGAGGGGAGAGACCCAGTACTTC

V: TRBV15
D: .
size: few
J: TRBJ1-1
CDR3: CATSRHLNTEAFF
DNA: TGTGCCACCAGTCGACACCTGAACACTGAAGCTTTCTTT

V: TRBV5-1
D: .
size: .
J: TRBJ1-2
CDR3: CASSLTGFVDGGYTF
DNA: TGCGCCAGCAGCTTGACAGGGTTTGTCGATGGTGGCTACACCTTC

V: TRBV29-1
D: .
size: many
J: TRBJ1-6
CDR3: CSVSAGGGSPLHF
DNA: TGCAGCGTAAGCGCCGGGGGTGGGTCACCCCTCCACTTT

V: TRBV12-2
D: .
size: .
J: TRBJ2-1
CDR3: CASRSGTPWRNEQFF
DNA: TGTGCAAGTCGTTCCGGGACCCCCTGGAGGAATGAGCAGTTCTTC

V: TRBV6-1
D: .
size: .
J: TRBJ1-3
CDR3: CASTISGNTIYF
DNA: TGTGCCAGCACTATTTCTGGAAACACCATATATTTT

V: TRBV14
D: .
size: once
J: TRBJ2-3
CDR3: CASSRSVHTDTQYF
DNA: TGTGCCAGCAGCCGTAGCGTTCACACAGATACGCAGTATTTT

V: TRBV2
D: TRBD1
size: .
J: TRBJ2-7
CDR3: CASSVHRTGAVYEQYF
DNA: TGTGCCAGCAGTGTCCATCGGACAGGGGCCGTCTACGAGCAGTACTTC

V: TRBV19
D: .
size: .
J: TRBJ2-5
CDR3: CASNPGSGAQYF
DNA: TGTGCCAGCAACCCGGGGTCCGGGGCCCAGTACTTC

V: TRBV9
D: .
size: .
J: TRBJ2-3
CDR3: CASSVEADTQYF
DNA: TGTGCCAGCAGCGTAGAGGCGGATACGCAGTATTTT

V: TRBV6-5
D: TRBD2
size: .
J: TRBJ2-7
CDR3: CASRPGLAGGKYF
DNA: TGTGCCAGCAGACCGGGACTAGCGGGAGGCAAGTACTTC

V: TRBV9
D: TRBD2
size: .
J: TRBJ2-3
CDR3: CASSEEGGGGGSTDTQYF
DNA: TGTGCCAGCAGCGAGGAGGGTGGTGGCGGGGGGAGCACAGATACGCAGTATTTT

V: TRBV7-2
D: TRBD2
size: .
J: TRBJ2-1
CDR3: CASSPGGNEQFF
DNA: TGTGCCAGCAGCCCCGGGGGGAATGAGCAGTTCTTC

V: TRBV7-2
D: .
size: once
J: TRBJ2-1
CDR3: CASSVASESPYLSYNEQFF
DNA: TGTGCCAGCAGCGTAGCTAGCGAGAGCCCTTACCTCTCCTACAATGAGCAGTTCTTC

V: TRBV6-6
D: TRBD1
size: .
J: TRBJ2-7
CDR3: CASTQAGTGSYEQYF
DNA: TGTGCCAGCACCCAGGCCGGGACAGGCTCCTACGAGCAGTACTTC

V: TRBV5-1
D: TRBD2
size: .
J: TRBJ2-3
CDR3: CASSRPLAGGITDTQYF
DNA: TGCGCCAGCAGCAGGCCTTTAGCGGGGGGTATCACAGATACGCAGTATTTT

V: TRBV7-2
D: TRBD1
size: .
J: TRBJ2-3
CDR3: CASSLAQGATDTQYF
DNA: TGTGCCAGCAGCTTAGCACAGGGGGCAACAGATACGCAGTATTTT

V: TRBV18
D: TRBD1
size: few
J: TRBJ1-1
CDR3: CASSPYRGEAFF
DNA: TGTGCCAGCTCACCTTACAGGGGAGAAGCTTTCTTT

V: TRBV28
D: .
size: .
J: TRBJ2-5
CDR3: CASSRAGETQYF
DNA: TGTGCCAGCAGCCGGGCGGGGGAGACCCAGTACTTC

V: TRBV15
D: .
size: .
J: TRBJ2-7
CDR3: CATSQDLGFHEQYF
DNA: TGTGCCACCAGCCAAGACCTCGGGTTCCACGAGCAGTACTTC

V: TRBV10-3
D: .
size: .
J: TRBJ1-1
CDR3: CAISESGLITEAFF
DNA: TGTGCCATCAGTGAGTCGGGACTGATCACTGAAGCTTTCTTT

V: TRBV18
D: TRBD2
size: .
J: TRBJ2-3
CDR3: CASSLISGSATDTQYF
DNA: TGTGCCAGCTCACTTATCAGCGGGAGTGCGACAGATACGCAGTATTTT

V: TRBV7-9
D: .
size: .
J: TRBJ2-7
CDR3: CASSLVPGAVRSYEQYF
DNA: TGTGCCAGCAGCTTAGTTCCCGGGGCGGTCCGCTCCTACGAGCAGTACTTC

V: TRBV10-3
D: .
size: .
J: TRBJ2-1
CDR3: CATCRERNNEQFF
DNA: TGTGCCACCTGCCGTGAGCGAAACAATGAGCAGTTCTTC

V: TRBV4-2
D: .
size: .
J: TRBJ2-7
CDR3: CASSQGSLGEQYF
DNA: TGTGCCAGCAGCCAAGGGAGCCTCGGCGAGCAGTACTTC

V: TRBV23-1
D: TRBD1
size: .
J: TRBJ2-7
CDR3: CASSQFSQGVSWFYEQYF
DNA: TGCGCCAGCAGTCAATTTAGCCAGGGGGTAAGCTGGTTCTACGAGCAGTACTTC

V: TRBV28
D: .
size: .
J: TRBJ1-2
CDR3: CASSFQGSNYGYTF
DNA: TGTGCCAGCAGTTTCCAGGGTTCTAACTATGGCTACACCTTC

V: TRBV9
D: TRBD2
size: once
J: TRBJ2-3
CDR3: CASSAGTSGGAGLLDTQYF
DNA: TGTGCCAGCAGCGCCGGGACTAGCGGGGGGGCTGGATTATTAGATACGCAGTATTTT

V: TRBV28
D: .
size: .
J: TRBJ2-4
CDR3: CASSPPRRDRLKNIQYF
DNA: TGTGCCAGCAGTCCCCCTCGACGAGACAGACTGAAAAACATTCAGTACTTC